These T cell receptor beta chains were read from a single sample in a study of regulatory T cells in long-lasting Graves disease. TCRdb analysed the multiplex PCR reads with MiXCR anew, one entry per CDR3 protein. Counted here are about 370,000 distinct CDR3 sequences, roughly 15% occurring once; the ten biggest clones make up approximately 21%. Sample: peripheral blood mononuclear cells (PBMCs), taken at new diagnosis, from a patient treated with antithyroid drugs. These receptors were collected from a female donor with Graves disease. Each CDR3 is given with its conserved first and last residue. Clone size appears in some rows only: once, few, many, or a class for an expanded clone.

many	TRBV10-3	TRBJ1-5	CAISQLPATGNSNQPQHF
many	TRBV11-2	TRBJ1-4	CASSLEGTGVYEKLFF
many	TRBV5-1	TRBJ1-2	CASSLRQGIYGYTF
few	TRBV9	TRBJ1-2	CASSSTEAYGYTF
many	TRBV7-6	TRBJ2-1	CASSLDGSSSHEQFF
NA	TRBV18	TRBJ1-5	CASSPGGQGYQPQHF
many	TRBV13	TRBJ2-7	CASSLYLTRGYEQYF
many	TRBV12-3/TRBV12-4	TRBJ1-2	CASRPTGANYGYTF
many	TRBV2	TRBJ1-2	CARSPVGAAGSYGYTF
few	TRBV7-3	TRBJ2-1	CASSWGPAGGSYNEQFF
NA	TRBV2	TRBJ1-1	CASSEWAGMNTEAFF
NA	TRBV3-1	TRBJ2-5	CASSQEGLHLAIETQYF
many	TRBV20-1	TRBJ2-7	CSARERLAASYEQYF
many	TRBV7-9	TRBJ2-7	CASSPPRRGIYEQYF
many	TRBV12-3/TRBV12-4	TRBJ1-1	CASRATNRGGRTEAFF
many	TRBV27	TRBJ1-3	CASSLPFELGVSANTIYF
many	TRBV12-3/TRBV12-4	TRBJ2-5	CASSMTGRETQYF
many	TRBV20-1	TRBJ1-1	CSASPGTGANTEAFF
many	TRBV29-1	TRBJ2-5	CSKQGYQETQYF
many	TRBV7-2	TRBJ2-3	CASSPREVTDTQYF
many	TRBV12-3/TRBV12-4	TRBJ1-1	CASSTGRGINTEAFF
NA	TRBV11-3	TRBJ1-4	CASSLGGRENEKLFF
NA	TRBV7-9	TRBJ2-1	CASSDQRGPYNEQFF
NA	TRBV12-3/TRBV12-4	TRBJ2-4	CASSLEASGRATAQYF
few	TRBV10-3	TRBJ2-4	CAISEADRGIDIQYF
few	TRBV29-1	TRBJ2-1	CSGSSAWGDNEQFF
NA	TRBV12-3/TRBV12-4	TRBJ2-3	CASSRGTSGGAGLADTQYF
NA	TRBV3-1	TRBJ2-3	CASSHLEQGTDTQYF
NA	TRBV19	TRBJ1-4	CASSQIGHNEKLFF
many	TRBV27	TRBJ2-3	CASSFWPSGGGTDTQYF
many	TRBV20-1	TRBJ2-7	CSARDKDRVRLHEQYF
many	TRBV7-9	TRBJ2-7	CASSLATASEQYF
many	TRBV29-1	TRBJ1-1	CSAVGGNTEAFF
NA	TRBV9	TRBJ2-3	CASSEGGRITDTQYF